One sample yielded the 21 T cell receptor beta chains listed below, sequenced in a study of cytomegalovirus exposure and HLA in healthy donors. Primers for the PCR totalled 60 Vbeta and 13 Jbeta. Sequencing was performed with immunoSEQ multiplex PCR; in TCRdb, only in-frame clones are kept and a portion is missing. The sample yields roughly 67,000 clones, about 80% seen once. The sample was PBMCs. These receptors originate from a man in his 60s in good health and CMV-seropositive.

The chain joins TRBV10-3 to TRBJ2-7; 7 nucleotides agree with TRBD1. J was trimmed by 2 bases and V by 6 bases; bases with no gene match: 7. The CDR3 spans 14 residues. CDR1 and CDR2 from the germline V gene are ENHRY and SYGVKD. This CDR3 reads CAISGRDSPYEQYF. As DNA, the CDR3 is TGTGCCATCAGCGGCCGGGACAGTCCCTACGAGCAGTACTTC.

The CDR3 sequence: CASSYSDSYNEQFF. CDR3 DNA sequence: TGTGCCAGCAGCTATAGCGATTCCTACAATGAGCAGTTCTTC. This rearrangement joins TRBV7-9 to TRBJ2-1, with D possibly matching TRBD2 (5 bases). V was clipped by 4 bases and J by 1 base, with 8 bases between them. The CDR3 spans 14 residues. Germline V gene sequence: CDR1 SEHNR, CDR2 FQNEAQ (reference sequence).

V and J are TRBV27 and TRBJ2-5, with 11 bases aligning to TRBD2. The J call is uncertain, as TRBJ2-7 better fits the DNA end. The CDR3 sequence is 16 residues long. From germline, CDR1 is MNHEY and CDR2 SMNVEV (reference sequence). The CDR3 protein is CASSFSTSGRIYEQYF. The CDR3 nucleotides are TGTGCCAGCAGTTTTTCTACTAGCGGGAGAATCTACGAGCAGTACTTC.

The V call is TRBV7-9, the J call TRBJ2-6; D perhaps matches TRBD1 (5 bases). The CDR3 is 16 residues long. Trimming cost V 4 bases and J 4 bases, with 14 bases left between them. Germline lookup yields CDR1 SEHNR and CDR2 FQNEAQ (reference sequence). The CDR3 is CASSSPSGSGANVLTF. CDR3 nucleotides: TGTGCCAGCAGCTCTCCCTCAGGGTCCGGGGCCAACGTCCTGACTTTC. Combining the CDR3 with reference TRBV7-9 and TRBJ2-6 gives the whole variable domain DTGVSQNPRHKITKRGQNVTFRCDPISEHNRLYWYRQTLGQGPEFLTYFQNEAQLEKSRLLSDRFSAERPKGSFSTLEIQRTEQGDSAMYLCASSSPSGSGANVLTFGAGSRLTVL.

The chain combines TRBV7-9 with TRBJ2-7; D gene unclear. The germline V gene encodes CDR1 SEHNR and CDR2 FQNEAQ (reference sequence). The CDR3 is made up of 14 amino acids. The V gene lost 2 bases and the J gene lost 0 bases, with 8 bases spanning the gap. The CDR3 DNA is TGTGCCAGCAGCTTATTCAGGAACTCCTACGAGCAGTACTTC. Its translation: CASSLFRNSYEQYF. Using reference TRBV7-9 and TRBJ2-7 for the parts outside the CDR3, the full variable domain is DTGVSQNPRHKITKRGQNVTFRCDPISEHNRLYWYRQTLGQGPEFLTYFQNEAQLEKSRLLSDRFSAERPKGSFSTLEIQRTEQGDSAMYLCASSLFRNSYEQYFGPGTRLTVT.

This clone was seen a handful of times. The CDR3 DNA is TGTGCCAGCCGCTGGACAGGGCAGGATCAGCCCCAGCATTTT. This encodes CASRWTGQDQPQHF. J is TRBJ1-5 and V is TRBV27; TRBD1 matches at 8 bases. The CDR3 is 14 amino acids. Trimming took 8 bases from V and 5 from J; bases not matched to a gene: 8. Looked up from germline, CDR1 is MNHEY and CDR2 is SMNVEV (reference sequence).

The rearrangement links TRBV13 to TRBJ2-7; tentatively, D is TRBD2 (6 bases). CDR1 and CDR2 from the germline V gene are PRHDT and FYEKMQ (reference sequence). The CDR3 has 17 amino acids. Trimming pared 1 base from V and 3 bases from J, leaving 19 bases between. The CDR3 reads CASSLEIRGTGRYEQYF. DNA of the CDR3: TGTGCCAGCAGCTTAGAGATACGTGGGACTGGGCGCTACGAGCAGTACTTC.

This chain joins TRBV7-9 and TRBJ2-1, with 7 bases identical to TRBD1. The CDR3 runs 13 residues. Germline CDR1 reads SEHNR; CDR2 reads FQNEAQ (reference sequence). V lost 5 bases, J lost 12 bases, and 10 bases stayed unmatched. The CDR3 DNA reads as TGTGCCAGCAGCAGTAACAGGGGTTTGTTGCAGTTCTTC. Encoded protein: CASSSNRGLLQFF.

The chain links TRBV5-1 to TRBJ1-1; tentative D call: TRBD1 (6 bases). Germline V gene data show CDR1 as SGHRS and CDR2 as YFSETQ. V lost 4 bases and J lost 5, with 12 bases in between. This CDR3 has 13 residues. The CDR3 DNA reads TGCGCCAGCAGCCGGCTAGGGGGAACTGAAGCTTTCTTT. It specifies CASSRLGGTEAFF.

The chain recombines TRBV10-2 with TRBJ2-7; tentatively, D is TRBD1 (6 bases). The CDR3 sequence is 15 residues long. Germline lookup yields CDR1 WSHSY and CDR2 SAAADI. The V gene lost 0 bases and the J gene lost 3 bases, with 12 bases spanning the gap. Here the CDR3 DNA reads TGCGCCAGCAGTGAGTCTAACAGGGTAATCTACGAGCAGTACTTC. Translated, it gives CASSESNRVIYEQYF.

The V call is TRBV5-1, the J call TRBJ2-5; 10 bases agree with TRBD2. This CDR3 is 17 amino acids long. Trimming at V came to 3 bases and at J to 0 bases, leaving 8 bases not matched to a gene. From germline, CDR1 is SGHRS and CDR2 YFSETQ. The CDR3 is CASSSGQLAGYQETQYF. The CDR3 DNA sequence: TGCGCCAGCAGCTCCGGACAACTAGCGGGGTACCAAGAGACCCAGTACTTC.

Of note for this clone: It is likely a read error, because the conserved phenylalanine at the end of the CDR3 is missing. The V gene is TRBV7-9, the J gene TRBJ1-2, with unresolved D. V was clipped by 5 bases and J by 8 bases, with 12 bases between them. This CDR3 comprises 12 residues. Germline V CDR1 and CDR2: SEHNR, FQNEAQ (reference sequence). The CDR3 reads CASSLGSGGYTS. CDR3 nucleotide sequence: TGTGCCAGCAGCCTAGGGTCGGGGGGCTACACCTCC.

The chain combines TRBV29-1 with TRBJ1-2; D not resolved. The CDR3 is made up of 15 amino acids. From germline, CDR1 is SQVTM and CDR2 ANQGSEA. The V gene lost 6 bases and the J gene lost 4 bases, with 21 bases spanning the gap. CDR3 sequence (DNA): TGCAGCGTCGAACCCCCGTCGGCGGCGGGCTATGGCTACACCTTC. Its translation is CSVEPPSAAGYGYTF.

The chain uses TRBV5-1 and TRBJ1-5, with 10 bases matching TRBD1. The CDR3 totals 15 residues. Germline values: CDR1 SGHRS, CDR2 YFSETQ. Trimming took 2 bases from V and 2 from J; bases not matched to a gene: 1. The CDR3 sequence is CASSFGTGGNQPQHF. CDR3 DNA sequence: TGCGCCAGCAGCTTCGGGACAGGGGGCAATCAGCCCCAGCATTTT.

J is TRBJ2-1 and V is TRBV5-1; 9 bases fit TRBD2. With V trimmed by 4 bases and J by 15 bases, 17 bases remained unmatched. The V gene's germline CDR1 is SGHRS and CDR2 YFSETQ. The CDR3 runs to 15 residues. The chain's CDR3 is CASSPAAGGRAVAFF. In DNA form, the CDR3 reads TGCGCCAGCAGCCCTGCGGCGGGCGGGAGGGCCGTCGCGTTCTTC. Supplemented by reference TRBV5-1 and TRBJ2-1, the full variable domain reads KAGVTQTPRYLIKTRGQQVTLSCSPISGHRSVSWYQQTPGQGLQFLFEYFSETQRNKGNFPGRFSGRQFSNSRSEMNVSTLELGDSALYLCASSPAAGGRAVAFFGPGTRLTVL.

This clone has a handful of counts. The V gene is TRBV29-1, the J gene TRBJ1-1; D is unclear. V shed 3 bases and J shed 0 bases, with 5 bases lying between them. CDR1 and CDR2 from the germline V gene are SQVTM and ANQGSEA. The CDR3 contains 12 residues. CDR3: CSVDEMNTEAFF. CDR3 in DNA: TGCAGCGTTGATGAGATGAACACTGAAGCTTTCTTT.

The V call is TRBV5-1, the J call TRBJ1-1, with D perhaps matching TRBD1 (6 bases). V gave up 2 bases and J gave up 0 bases, with 11 bases separating them. The CDR3 covers 15 residues. The germline V gene has CDR1 SGHRS and CDR2 YFSETQ. CDR3 residues: CASSFMDSLNTEAFF. DNA of the CDR3: TGCGCCAGCAGCTTTATGGACAGTTTGAACACTGAAGCTTTCTTT. The variable domain in full, with the rest retrieved from reference TRBV5-1 and TRBJ1-1, is KAGVTQTPRYLIKTRGQQVTLSCSPISGHRSVSWYQQTPGQGLQFLFEYFSETQRNKGNFPGRFSGRQFSNSRSEMNVSTLELGDSALYLCASSFMDSLNTEAFFGQGTRLTVV.

The V and J genes are TRBV7-9 and TRBJ2-2, with a tentative D call TRBD2 (7 bases). The V end was cut by 0 bases, the J end by 1 base, with 9 bases between. CDR3 length: 16 residues. CDR1 and CDR2 from the germline V gene are SEHNR and FQNEAQ (reference sequence). CDR3 in DNA: TGTGCCAGCAGCTTAGCAGGGGGGGTGAACACCGGGGAGCTGTTTTTT. Amino acid sequence: CASSLAGGVNTGELFF.

V gene TRBV6-6 combines with J gene TRBJ1-4, with D unclear. The CDR3 loop spans 13 amino acids. Germline V CDR1 and CDR2: MNHNY, SVGAGI (reference sequence). V lost 6 bases and J lost 8, with 13 bases in between. CDR3 residues: CASSPRGGEKLFF. The CDR3 coding sequence is TGTGCCAGCAGCCCCCGGGGAGGGGAAAAACTGTTTTTT.

The chain employs TRBV27 and TRBJ2-7, with D tentatively TRBD2 (5 bases). V was cut by 5 bases and J by 3 bases, with 11 bases left in between. CDR3 length: 13 residues. CDR1 is MNHEY, CDR2 SMNVEV, per germline (reference sequence). The CDR3 loop is CASSTQRGYEQYF. The CDR3 bases are TGTGCCAGCAGTACCCAACGGGGCTACGAGCAGTACTTC.

A few counts support this clone. The J gene is TRBJ2-7, the V gene TRBV5-1; 8 bases are shared with TRBD1. The length of the CDR3 is 14 residues. V trimming: 1 base; J trimming: 3 bases; junction bases outside the gene matches: 3. Germline-derived CDR1 and CDR2 are SGHRS and YFSETQ. CDR3 in DNA: TGCGCCAGCAGCTTGTCAGGGGGCAACTACGAGCAGTACTTC. The encoded protein is CASSLSGGNYEQYF.